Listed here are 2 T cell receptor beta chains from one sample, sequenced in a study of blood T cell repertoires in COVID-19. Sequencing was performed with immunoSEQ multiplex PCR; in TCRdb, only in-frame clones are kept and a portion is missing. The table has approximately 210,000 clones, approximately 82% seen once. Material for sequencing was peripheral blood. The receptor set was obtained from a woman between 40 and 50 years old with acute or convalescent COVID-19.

The CDR3 reads CASSRSGSTNEKLFF. DNA of the CDR3: TGTGCCAGCTCAAGGTCCGGGTCCACTAATGAAAAACTGTTTTTT. The chain carries TRBV18 and TRBJ1-4, with D hard to call. Per the germline V gene, CDR1 is KGHSH and CDR2 is LQKENI. The V end was cut by 5 bases, the J end by 2 bases, with 12 bases between. CDR3 length: 15 residues. The full variable domain, completed using reference TRBV18 and TRBJ1-4, is NAGVMQNPRHLVRRRGQEARLRCSPMKGHSHVYWYRQLPEEGLKFMVYLQKENIIDESGMPKERFSAEFPKEGPSILRIQQVVRGDSAAYFCASSRSGSTNEKLFFGSGTQLSVL.

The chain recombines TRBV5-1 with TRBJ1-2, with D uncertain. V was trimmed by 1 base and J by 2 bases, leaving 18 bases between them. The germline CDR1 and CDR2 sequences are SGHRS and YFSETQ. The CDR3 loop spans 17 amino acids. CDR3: CASSLQGRKAINYGYTF. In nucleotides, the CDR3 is TGCGCCAGCAGCTTGCAAGGGAGAAAGGCCATCAACTATGGCTACACCTTC.